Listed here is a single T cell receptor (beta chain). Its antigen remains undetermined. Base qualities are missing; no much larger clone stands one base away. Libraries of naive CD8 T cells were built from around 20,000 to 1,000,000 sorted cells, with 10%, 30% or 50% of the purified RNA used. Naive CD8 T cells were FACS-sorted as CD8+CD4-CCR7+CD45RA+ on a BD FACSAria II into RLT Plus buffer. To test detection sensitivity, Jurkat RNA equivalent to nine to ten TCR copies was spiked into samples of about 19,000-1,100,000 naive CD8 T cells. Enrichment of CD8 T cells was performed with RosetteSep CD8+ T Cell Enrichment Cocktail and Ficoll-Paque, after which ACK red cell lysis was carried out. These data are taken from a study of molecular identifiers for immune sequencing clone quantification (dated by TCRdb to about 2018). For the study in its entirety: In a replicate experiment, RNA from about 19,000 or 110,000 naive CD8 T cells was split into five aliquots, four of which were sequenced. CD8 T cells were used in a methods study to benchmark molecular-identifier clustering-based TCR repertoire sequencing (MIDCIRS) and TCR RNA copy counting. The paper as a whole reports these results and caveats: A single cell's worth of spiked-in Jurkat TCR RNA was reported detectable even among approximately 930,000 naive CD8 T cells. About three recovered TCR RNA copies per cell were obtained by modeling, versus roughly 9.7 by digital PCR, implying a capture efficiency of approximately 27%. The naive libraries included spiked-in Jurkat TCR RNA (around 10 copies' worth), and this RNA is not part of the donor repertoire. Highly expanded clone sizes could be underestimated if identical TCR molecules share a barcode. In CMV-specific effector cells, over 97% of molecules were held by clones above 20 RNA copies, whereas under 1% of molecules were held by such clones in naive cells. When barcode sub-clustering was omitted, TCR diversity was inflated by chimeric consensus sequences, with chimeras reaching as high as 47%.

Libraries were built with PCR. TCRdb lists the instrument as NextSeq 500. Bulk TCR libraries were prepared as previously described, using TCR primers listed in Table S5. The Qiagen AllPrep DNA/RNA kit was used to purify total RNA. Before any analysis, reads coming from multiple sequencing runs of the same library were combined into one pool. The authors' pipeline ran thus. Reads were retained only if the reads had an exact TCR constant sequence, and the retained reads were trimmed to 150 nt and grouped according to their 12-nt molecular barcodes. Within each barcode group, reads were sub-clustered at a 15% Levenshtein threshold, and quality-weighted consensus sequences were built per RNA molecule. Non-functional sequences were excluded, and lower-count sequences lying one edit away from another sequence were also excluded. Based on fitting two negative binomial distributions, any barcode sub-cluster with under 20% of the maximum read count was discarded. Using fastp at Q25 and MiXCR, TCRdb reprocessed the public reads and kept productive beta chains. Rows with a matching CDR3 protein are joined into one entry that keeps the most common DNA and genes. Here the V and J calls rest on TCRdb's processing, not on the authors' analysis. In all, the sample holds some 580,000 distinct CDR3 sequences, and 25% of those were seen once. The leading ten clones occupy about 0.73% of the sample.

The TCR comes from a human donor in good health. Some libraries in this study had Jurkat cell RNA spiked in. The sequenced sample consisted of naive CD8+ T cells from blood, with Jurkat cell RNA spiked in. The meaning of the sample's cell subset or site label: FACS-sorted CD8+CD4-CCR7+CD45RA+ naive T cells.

The CDR3 here reads CASSQGGGRLYEQYF. The DNA is TGCGCCAGCAGCCAAGGCGGGGGGCGGCTCTACGAGCAGTACTTC. Recombination joined TRBV4-3 with TRBJ2-7; 8 junctional bases match TRBD2. The CDR3 contains 15 residues, cysteine and phenylalanine counted. The sequence is cut down to CDR3 DNA, 45 bases in frame from base 1. From V the trimming removes 1 base and from J it removes 3 bases, while the gene matches leave 5 bases of the junction unaccounted for. CDR1 LGHNA and CDR2 YSLEER were looked up in the germline V gene.